This T cell receptor (beta chain) appears in the sequencing data of a study of T-cell reconstitution after alpha-beta-depleted transplantation in children. This clonotype was recorded at least ten times. Unique molecular identifiers were incorporated into the prepared TCRbeta library. TCRdb used MiXCR to reprocess the PCR reads, holding one entry per CDR3 protein. The sample consists of about 200,000 distinct CDR3 sequences, 5% to 7.5% of them appearing once. The germline CDR1 and CDR2 sequences are SGHKS and YYEKEE (reference sequence). The CDR3 length is 14 residues. Trimming pared 1 base from V and 4 bases from J, leaving 10 bases between.

The TCR was taken from a girl less than two years old with combined immunodeficiency, due to receive a stem cell transplant. Source: PBMCs, taken before TCRalphabeta/CD19-depleted stem cell transplant. The V call is TRBV5-5, the J call TRBJ2-3; unclear D gene. The CDR3 DNA follows: TGTGCCAGCAGCTTGCCAAATCTATCAGATACGCAGTATTTT. Protein product: CASSLPNLSDTQYF.